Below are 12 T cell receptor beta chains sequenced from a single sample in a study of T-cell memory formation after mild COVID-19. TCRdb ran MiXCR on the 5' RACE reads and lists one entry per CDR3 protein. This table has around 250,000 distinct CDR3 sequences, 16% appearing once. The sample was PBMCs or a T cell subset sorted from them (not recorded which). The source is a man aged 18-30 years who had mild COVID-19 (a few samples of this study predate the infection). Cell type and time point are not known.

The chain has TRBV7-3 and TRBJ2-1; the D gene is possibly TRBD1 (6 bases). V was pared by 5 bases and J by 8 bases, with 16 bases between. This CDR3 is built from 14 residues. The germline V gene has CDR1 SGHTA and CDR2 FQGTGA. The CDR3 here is CASSPYQGSYEQFF. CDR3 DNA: TGTGCCAGCAGCCCGTACCAGGGGTCCTATGAGCAGTTCTTC.

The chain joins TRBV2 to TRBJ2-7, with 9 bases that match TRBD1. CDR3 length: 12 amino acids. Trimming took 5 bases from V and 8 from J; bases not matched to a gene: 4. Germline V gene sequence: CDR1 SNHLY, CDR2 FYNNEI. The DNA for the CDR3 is TGTGCCAGCAGTCGCACAGGGGGCCAGCAGTACGTC. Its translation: CASSRTGGQQYV.

The CDR3: CASSPQGQPEKLFF. CDR3 bases: TGTGCCAGCTCACCCCAAGGACAGCCTGAGAAACTGTTTTTT. This rearrangement joins TRBV18 to TRBJ1-4, with D maybe TRBD1 (6 bases). From germline, CDR1 is KGHSH and CDR2 LQKENI. V was trimmed by 3 bases and J by 11 bases, leaving 16 bases between them. CDR3 size: 14 residues.

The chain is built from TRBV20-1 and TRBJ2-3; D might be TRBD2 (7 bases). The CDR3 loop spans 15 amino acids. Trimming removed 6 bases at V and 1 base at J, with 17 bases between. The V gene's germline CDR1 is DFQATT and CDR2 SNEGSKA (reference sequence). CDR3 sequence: CSALTGRVGTDTQYF. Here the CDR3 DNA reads TGCAGTGCCCTAACAGGGAGGGTCGGCACAGATACGCAGTATTTT.

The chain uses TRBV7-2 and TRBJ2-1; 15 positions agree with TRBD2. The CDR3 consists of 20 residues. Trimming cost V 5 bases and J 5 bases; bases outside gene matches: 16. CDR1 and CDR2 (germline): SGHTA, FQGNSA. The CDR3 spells CASSPGTSGGSRTYHNEQFF. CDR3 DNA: TGTGCCAGCAGCCCGGGGACTAGCGGGGGGTCACGAACATACCACAATGAGCAGTTCTTC.

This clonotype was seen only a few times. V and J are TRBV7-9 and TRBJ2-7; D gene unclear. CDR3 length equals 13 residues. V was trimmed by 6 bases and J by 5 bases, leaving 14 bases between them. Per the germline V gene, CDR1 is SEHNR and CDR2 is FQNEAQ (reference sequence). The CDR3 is CASSFKNRDEQYF. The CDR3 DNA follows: TGTGCCAGCAGTTTTAAGAACCGGGACGAGCAGTACTTC.

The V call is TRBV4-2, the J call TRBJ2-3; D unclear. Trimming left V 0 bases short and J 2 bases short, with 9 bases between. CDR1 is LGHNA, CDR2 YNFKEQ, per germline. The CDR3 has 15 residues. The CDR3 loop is CASSQELAPTDTQYF. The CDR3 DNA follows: TGTGCCAGCAGCCAAGAGCTCGCACCCACAGATACGCAGTATTTT.

The CDR3 region is CASSLAGGLDTQYF. In DNA, the CDR3 is TGTGCCAGCAGCTTAGCAGGGGGACTAGATACGCAGTATTTT. V gene TRBV7-6 combines with J gene TRBJ2-3; the D gene could be TRBD1 or TRBD2 (6 bases each). CDR1 is SGHVS, CDR2 FNYEAQ, per germline. The CDR3 has 14 residues. The V gene lost 0 bases and the J gene lost 5 bases, with 9 bases spanning the gap.

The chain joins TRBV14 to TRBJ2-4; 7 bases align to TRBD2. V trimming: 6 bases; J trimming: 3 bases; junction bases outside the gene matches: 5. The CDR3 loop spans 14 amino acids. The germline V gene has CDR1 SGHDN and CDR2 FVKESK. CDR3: CASRGSGRKNIQYF. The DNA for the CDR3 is TGTGCCAGCAGGGGTAGCGGGCGCAAAAACATTCAGTACTTC.

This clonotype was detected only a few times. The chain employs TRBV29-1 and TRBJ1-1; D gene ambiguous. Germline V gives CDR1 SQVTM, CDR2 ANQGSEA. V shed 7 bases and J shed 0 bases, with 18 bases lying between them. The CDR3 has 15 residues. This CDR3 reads CSAMAGWAMNTEAFF. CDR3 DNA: TGCAGCGCGATGGCGGGGTGGGCCATGAACACTGAAGCTTTCTTT.

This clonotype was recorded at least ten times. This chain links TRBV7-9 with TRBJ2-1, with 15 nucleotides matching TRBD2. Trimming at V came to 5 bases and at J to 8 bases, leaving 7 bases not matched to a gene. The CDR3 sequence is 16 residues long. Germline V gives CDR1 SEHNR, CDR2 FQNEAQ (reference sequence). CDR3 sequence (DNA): TGTGCCAGCAGCGCCGGGACTAGCGGGGGGATAGATGAGCAGTTCTTC. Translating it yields CASSAGTSGGIDEQFF.

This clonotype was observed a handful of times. In DNA, the CDR3 is TGCGCCAGCAGTTTTTCGACAGAGAACACTGAAGCTTTCTTT. This translates into CASSFSTENTEAFF. The chain combines TRBV5-1 with TRBJ1-1; TRBD1 is a possible D gene (5 bases). V lost 5 bases to trimming and J lost 1 base, with 12 bases between them. The CDR3 is made up of 14 amino acids. From germline, CDR1 is SGHRS and CDR2 YFSETQ.